The TCR beta chain under discussion was sequenced for a study of CD4 T cells in relation to SARS-CoV-2 and coronaviruses. Turning to the study itself: ViraFEST: approximately nine-day antigen culture of PBMCs, then TCR beta CDR3 sequencing.

Naive and memory CD4+ T cells were cultured with CEF, then survey-sequenced. Method: immunoSEQ multiplex PCR; TCRdb's copy keeps in-frame clones and lacks some. The data hold about 43,000 clones, with roughly 87% observed a single time. This clone was seen more than once but under ten times. Its antigen is unidentified. Whole-study results and caveats: Monoreactive clones expanded significantly more to SARS-CoV-2 than crossreactive clones did. The cross-reactivity analysis covered only spike protein, not other viral proteins.

The ends lost 0 bases at V and 2 bases at J; junction bases unmatched: 3. The CDR3 has 15 amino acids. Looked up from germline, CDR1 is SGHNT and CDR2 is YYREEE (reference sequence). Sequencing used naive CD4+ T cells from PBMCs, cultured in vitro. Described subset: naive CD4+ T cells isolated by negative enrichment. The sequence derives from an adult with COVID-19. J is TRBJ2-7 and V is TRBV5-4; 9 bases align to TRBD1. The CDR3 DNA reads as TGTGCCAGCAGCTTGGATGGGACAGGGACCTACGAGCAGTACTTC. This sequence encodes CASSLDGTGTYEQYF. Filled out from reference TRBV5-4 and TRBJ2-7, the complete variable domain reads ETGVTQSPTHLIKTRGQQVTLRCSSQSGHNTVSWYQQALGQGPQFIFQYYREEENGRGNFPPRFSGLQFPNYSSELNVNALELDDSALYLCASSLDGTGTYEQYFGPGTRLTVT.